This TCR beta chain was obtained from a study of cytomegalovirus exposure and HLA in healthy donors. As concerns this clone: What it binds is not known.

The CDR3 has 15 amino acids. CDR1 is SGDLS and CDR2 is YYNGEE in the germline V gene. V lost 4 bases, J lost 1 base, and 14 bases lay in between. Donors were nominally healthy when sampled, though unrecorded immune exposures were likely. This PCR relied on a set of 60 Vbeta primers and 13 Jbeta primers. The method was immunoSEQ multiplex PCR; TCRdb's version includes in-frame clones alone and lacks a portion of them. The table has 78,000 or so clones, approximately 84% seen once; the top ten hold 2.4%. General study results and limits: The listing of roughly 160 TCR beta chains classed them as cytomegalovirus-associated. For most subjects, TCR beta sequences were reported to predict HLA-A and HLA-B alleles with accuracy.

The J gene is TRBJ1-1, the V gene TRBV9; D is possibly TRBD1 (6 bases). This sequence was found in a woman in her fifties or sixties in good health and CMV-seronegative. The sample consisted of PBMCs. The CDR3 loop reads CASSTPGTWNTEAFF. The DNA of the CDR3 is TGTGCCAGCAGCACCCCCGGGACATGGAACACTGAAGCTTTCTTT. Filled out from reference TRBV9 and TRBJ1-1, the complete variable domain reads DSGVTQTPKHLITATGQRVTLRCSPRSGDLSVYWYQQSLDQGLQFLIQYYNGEERAKGNILERFSAQQFPDLHSELNLSSLELGDSALYFCASSTPGTWNTEAFFGQGTRLTVV.